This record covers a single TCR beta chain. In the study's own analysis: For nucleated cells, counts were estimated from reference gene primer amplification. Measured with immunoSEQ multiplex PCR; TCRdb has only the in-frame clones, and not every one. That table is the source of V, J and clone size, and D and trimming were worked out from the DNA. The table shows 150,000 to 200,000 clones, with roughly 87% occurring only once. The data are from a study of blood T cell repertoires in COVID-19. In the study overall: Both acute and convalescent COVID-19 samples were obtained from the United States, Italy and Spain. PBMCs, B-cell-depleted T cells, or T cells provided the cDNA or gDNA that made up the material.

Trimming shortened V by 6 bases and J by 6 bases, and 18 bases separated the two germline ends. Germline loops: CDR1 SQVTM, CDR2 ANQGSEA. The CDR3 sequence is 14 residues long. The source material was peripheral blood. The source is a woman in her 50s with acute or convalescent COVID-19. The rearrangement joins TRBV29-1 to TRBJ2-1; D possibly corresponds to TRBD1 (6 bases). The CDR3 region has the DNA TGCAGCGTCTTAAGGGGGAATTTAGCCAATGAGCAGTTCTTC. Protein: CSVLRGNLANEQFF.